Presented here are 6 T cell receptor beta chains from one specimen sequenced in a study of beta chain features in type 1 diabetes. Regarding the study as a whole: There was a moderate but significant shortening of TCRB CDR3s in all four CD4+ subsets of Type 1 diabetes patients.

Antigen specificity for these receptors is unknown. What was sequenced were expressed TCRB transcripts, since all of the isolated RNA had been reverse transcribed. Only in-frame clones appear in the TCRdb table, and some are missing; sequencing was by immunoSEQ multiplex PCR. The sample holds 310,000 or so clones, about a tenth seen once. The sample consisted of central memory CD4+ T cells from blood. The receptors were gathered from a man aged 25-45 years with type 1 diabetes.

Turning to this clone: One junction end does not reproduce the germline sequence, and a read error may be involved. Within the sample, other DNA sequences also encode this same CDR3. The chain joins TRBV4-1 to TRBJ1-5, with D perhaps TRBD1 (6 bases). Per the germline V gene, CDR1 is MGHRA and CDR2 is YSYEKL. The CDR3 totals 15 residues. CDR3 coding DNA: TGCGCCAGCAGCCAAGAATGGGGGGGCAACCAGCCCCAGCATTTT. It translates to CASSQEWGGNQPQHF.

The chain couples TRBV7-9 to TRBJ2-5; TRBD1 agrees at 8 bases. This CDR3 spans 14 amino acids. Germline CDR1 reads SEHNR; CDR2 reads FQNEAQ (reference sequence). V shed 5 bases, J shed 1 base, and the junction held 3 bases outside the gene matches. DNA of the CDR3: TGTGCCAGCAGCCCGACAGGGGTCCAAGAGACCCAGTACTTC. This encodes CASSPTGVQETQYF.

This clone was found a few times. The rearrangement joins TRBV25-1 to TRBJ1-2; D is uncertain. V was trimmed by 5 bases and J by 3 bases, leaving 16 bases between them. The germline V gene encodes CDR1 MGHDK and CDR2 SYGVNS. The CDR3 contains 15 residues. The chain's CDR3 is CASSSPGSRDYGYTF. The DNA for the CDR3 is TGTGCCAGCAGTAGTCCCGGGAGTCGGGACTATGGCTACACCTTC.

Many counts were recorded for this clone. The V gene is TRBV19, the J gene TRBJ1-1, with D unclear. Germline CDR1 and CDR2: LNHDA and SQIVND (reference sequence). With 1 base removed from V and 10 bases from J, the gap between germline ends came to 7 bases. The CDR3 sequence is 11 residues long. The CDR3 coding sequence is TGTGCCAGTAGTATAGGAGGGAGAGCTTTCTTT. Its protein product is CASSIGGRAFF.

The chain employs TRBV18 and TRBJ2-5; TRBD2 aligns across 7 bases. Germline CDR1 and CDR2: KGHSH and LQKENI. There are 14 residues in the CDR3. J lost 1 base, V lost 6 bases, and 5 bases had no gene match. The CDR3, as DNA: TGTGCCAGCTCCCGGACTAGAGCCCAAGAGACCCAGTACTTC. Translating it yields CASSRTRAQETQYF.

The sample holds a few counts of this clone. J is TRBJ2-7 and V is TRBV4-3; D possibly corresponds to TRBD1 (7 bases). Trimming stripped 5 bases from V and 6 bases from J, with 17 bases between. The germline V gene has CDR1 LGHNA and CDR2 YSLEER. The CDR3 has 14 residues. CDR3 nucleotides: TGCGCCAGCAGCTTCGTCAGGGGGGCGGGCGAGCAGTACTTC. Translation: CASSFVRGAGEQYF.